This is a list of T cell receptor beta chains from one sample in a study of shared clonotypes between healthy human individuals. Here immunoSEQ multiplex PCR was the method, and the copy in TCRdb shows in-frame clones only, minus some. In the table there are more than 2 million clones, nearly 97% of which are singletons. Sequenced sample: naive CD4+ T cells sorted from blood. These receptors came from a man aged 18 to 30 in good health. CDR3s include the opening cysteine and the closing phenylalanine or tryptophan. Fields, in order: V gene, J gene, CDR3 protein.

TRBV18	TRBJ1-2	CASSEDSYGYTF
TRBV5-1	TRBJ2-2	CASTGTGVTGELFF
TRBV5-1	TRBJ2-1	CASSLGAANNEQFF
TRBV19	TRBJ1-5	CASNTVGPQHF
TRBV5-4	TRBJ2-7	CASSPGTDISYEQYF
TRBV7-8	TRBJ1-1	CASSLGGRNTEAFF
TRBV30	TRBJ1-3	CAWTPISSNSGNTIYF
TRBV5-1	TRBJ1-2	CASSFLGQVGDGYTF
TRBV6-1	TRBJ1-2	CASSEALAGYTF
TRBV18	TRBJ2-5	CASSRTGETQYF
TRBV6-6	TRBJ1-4	CASRTAGGGGNEKLFF
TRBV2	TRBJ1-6	CASSIQGALNSPLHF
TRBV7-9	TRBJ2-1	CASSGRTGQSYNEQFF
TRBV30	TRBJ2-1	CAWSVWQGPSSYNEQFF
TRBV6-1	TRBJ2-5	CASSEARGGYETQYF
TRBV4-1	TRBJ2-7	CASSLDVSYEQYF
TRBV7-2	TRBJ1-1	CASSRASQGQWAFF
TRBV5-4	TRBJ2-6	CASSSGPSGANVLTF
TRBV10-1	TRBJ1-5	CASSSGTVNQPQHF
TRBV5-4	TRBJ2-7	CASSLSPGTGVNEQYF
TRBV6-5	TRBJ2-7	CASSYGTGGRYEQYF
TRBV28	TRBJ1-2	CASSTSVANYGYTF
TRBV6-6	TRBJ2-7	CASSYSTGTGVSEQYF
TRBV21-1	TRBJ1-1	CASENTEAFF
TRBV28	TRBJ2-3	CASSSFSRDLDTQYF
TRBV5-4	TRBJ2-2	CASSFPGLAGPTGELFF
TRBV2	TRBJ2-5	CASSEERQGETQYF
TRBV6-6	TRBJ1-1	CASSQGQGRVEAFF
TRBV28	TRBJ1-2	CASSLSHLAYGYTF
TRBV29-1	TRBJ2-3	CSASLVGADTQYF
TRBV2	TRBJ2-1	CASRTGMGLAGGDEQFF
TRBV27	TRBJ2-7	CASSLKGTGGYEQYF
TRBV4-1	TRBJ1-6	CASSHGQGLRKSPLHF
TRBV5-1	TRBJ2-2	CASSDGQGSTGELFF
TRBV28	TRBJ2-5	CASSAGAQETQYF
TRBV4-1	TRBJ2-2	CASSLVIGELFF
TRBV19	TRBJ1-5	CASSRQGVDQPQHF
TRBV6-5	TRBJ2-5	CASSYSVGGAGETQYF
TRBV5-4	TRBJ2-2	CASSSVGLAGNGELFF
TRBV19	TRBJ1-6	CASSTGQGRFNDSPLHF
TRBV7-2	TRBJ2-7	CASSSRLAGGLSYEQYF
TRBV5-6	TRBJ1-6	CASSGQGGGNSPLHF
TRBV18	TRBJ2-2	CASSPRQGTGELFF
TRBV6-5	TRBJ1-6	CASSYSNAGVSPLHF
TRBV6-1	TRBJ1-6	CASSETGTPVYNSPLHF
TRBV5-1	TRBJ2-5	CASSLWRGNQETQYF